This TCR beta chain derives from a study of shared clonotypes between healthy human individuals. Using immunoSEQ multiplex PCR, the repertoire was profiled, and TCRdb retains in-frame clones only, with some absent. The profile shows around 320,000 clones, over 75% of them singletons. CDR1 is MNHEY, CDR2 SMNVEV, per germline (reference sequence). The CDR3 is made up of 13 amino acids. Trimming took off 2 bases at V and 6 bases at J, with 8 bases between the two ends. The rearrangement links TRBV27 to TRBJ1-5; unclear D gene. Sequenced input: memory CD8+ T cells sorted from blood. The subset was: CD45RO+ cells pooled with CCR7-negative TemRA cells. This receptor was identified in a man aged 18 to 29 in good health. CDR3 coding DNA: TGTGCCAGCAGTTTAAAAGCGGGTCAGCCCCAGCATTTT. Its protein product is CASSLKAGQPQHF.